This T cell receptor (beta chain) was recovered during a study of neurological immune-mediated disorders. This clonotype was counted at least ten times. One entry per CDR3 protein results from TCRdb running MiXCR on the 5' RACE reads. The data hold around 70,000 distinct CDR3 sequences, with around 5.5% observed a single time. The CDR3 sequence is 15 residues long. Germline assignment: CDR1 SGHKS and CDR2 YYEKEE (reference sequence). J gave up 5 bases and V 4 bases, and 9 bases lay outside the gene matches. V is TRBV5-5 and J is TRBJ1-2; 9 nucleotides agree with TRBD1. Sequencing was performed on PBMCs. The receptor was derived from a woman in her twenties or thirties with multiple sclerosis. Written as DNA, the CDR3 is TGTGCCAGCAGCCTCAACCCGGGACAGGGATATGGCTACACCTTC. Its protein product is CASSLNPGQGYGYTF.